The present T cell receptor (beta chain) was sequenced within a study of blood T cell repertoires in COVID-19. Looking at the study overall: Whether acute or convalescent, the COVID-19 samples came from the United States, Italy and Spain. PBMCs, B-cell-depleted T cells, or T cells were the source of the cDNA or gDNA that made up the material.

V was pared by 4 bases and J by 1 base, with 8 bases between. Germline V gene data show CDR1 as SNHLY and CDR2 as FYNNEI. The CDR3 sequence is 14 residues long. The table came from immunoSEQ multiplex PCR; TCRdb's copy has only in-frame clones and leaves some out. The table includes about 250,000 clones, more than 70% detected once. Sequences were obtained from peripheral blood. This chain joins TRBV2 and TRBJ1-5; D gene ambiguous. This clonotype originated in a woman in her thirties or forties who had recovered from COVID-19. Here the CDR3 DNA reads TGTGCCAGCAGTGGCGGTCTAAGCAATCAGCCCCAGCATTTT. It yields the protein CASSGGLSNQPQHF.